This entry lists 23 T cell receptor beta chains sequenced from one sample in a study of OX40 agonist ivuxolimab in advanced cancers. Generated by immunoSEQ multiplex PCR, the TCRdb table keeps only in-frame clones and is missing some. Of about 62,000 clones in the sample, 75% to 85% were seen once. The input for sequencing was CD4+ or CD8+ T cells sorted from blood, taken in a trial of the OX40 agonist ivuxolimab. These receptors came from an adult with an advanced solid tumor such as melanoma, head and neck, liver or kidney cancer.

The chain employs TRBV11-1 and TRBJ1-1; D not certain. The V gene lost 11 bases and the J gene lost 5 bases, with 15 bases spanning the gap. The CDR3 is 12 residues long. Germline V gives CDR1 SGHAT, CDR2 FQDESV (reference sequence). The CDR3 is CASDDAGTEAFF. CDR3 coding DNA: TGTGCCTCCGATGATGCGGGGACTGAAGCTTTCTTT.

The V gene is TRBV27, the J gene TRBJ2-2; TRBD1 is a possible D gene (5 bases). V shed 3 bases and J shed 3 bases, with 8 bases lying between them. Germline CDR1 and CDR2: MNHEY and SMNVEV (reference sequence). This CDR3 comprises 14 residues. CDR3 sequence (DNA): TGTGCCAGCAGTTTGGCAGGGTACACCGGGGAGCTGTTTTTT. Protein product: CASSLAGYTGELFF.

The chain recombines TRBV7-3 with TRBJ2-1; D is unresolved. The CDR3 runs 15 residues. CDR1 and CDR2 (germline): SGHTA, FQGTGA. Trimming pared 1 base from V and 3 bases from J, leaving 10 bases between. CDR3: CASSLRSQVYNEQFF. The CDR3 DNA reads as TGTGCCAGCAGCTTAAGGTCGCAGGTCTACAATGAGCAGTTCTTC.

The table lists this clone with a few counts. The V and J genes are TRBV19 and TRBJ1-1; possible D gene TRBD1, 6 bases. The CDR3 totals 13 residues. Trimming removed 8 bases at V and 0 bases at J, with 10 bases between. Germline V CDR1 and CDR2: LNHDA, SQIVND (reference sequence). The DNA for the CDR3 is TGTGCCAGTCAGGACAGATTGAACACTGAAGCTTTCTTT. This codes for CASQDRLNTEAFF.

The chain combines TRBV5-5 with TRBJ1-2, with TRBD1 as a possible D gene (5 bases). Trimming removed 4 bases at V and 2 bases at J, with 9 bases between. The V gene's germline CDR1 is SGHKS and CDR2 YYEKEE (reference sequence). The CDR3 runs 13 residues. Written as DNA, the CDR3 is TGTGCCAGCAGCCCGGACAAGAACTATGGCTACACCTTC. It is translated as CASSPDKNYGYTF.

Judged by abundance, this clone is medium-sized. Other DNA sequences in this specimen translate into the identical CDR3. The DNA of the CDR3 is TGTGCCAGCATCCCAACAGGGACCTATGGCTACACCTTC. It encodes CASIPTGTYGYTF. This chain links TRBV6-1 with TRBJ1-2, with D tentatively TRBD1 (6 bases). V was pared by 7 bases and J by 4 bases, with 13 bases between. The CDR3 runs to 13 residues. Germline CDR1 and CDR2: MNHNS and SASEGT.

This clone showed up just a few times. The chain is built from TRBV27 and TRBJ1-5; perhaps TRBD1 as D (5 bases). The V gene's germline CDR1 is MNHEY and CDR2 SMNVEV (reference sequence). CDR3 length: 13 residues. Trimming took 4 bases from V and 10 from J, leaving 14 bases between them. The DNA for the CDR3 is TGTGCCAGCAGTTGGGGGGGGGAATCCCCCCAGCATTTT. Encoded protein: CASSWGGESPQHF.

This rearrangement joins TRBV6-4 to TRBJ2-3; TRBD2 matches 8 bases. CDR3 length: 15 amino acids. The germline V gene has CDR1 MRHNA and CDR2 SNTAGT. Trimming cost V 0 bases and J 2 bases; bases outside gene matches: 1. This chain's CDR3 is CASSDSAGATDTQYF. The CDR3 DNA reads TGTGCCAGCAGTGACTCAGCGGGAGCCACAGATACGCAGTATTTT.

The table lists this clone with a few counts. J is TRBJ1-5 and V is TRBV7-8; D is undetermined. Germline CDR1 SGHVS, CDR2 FQNEAQ. Trimming left V 5 bases short and J 0 bases short, with 5 bases between. CDR3 length: 13 residues. The CDR3 sequence is CASSVDSNQPQHF. For the CDR3, the DNA is TGTGCCAGCAGCGTGGATAGCAATCAGCCCCAGCATTTT.

In its sample, this clone was seen a few times. The chain employs TRBV7-9 and TRBJ2-5; D unclear. Trimming took off 0 bases at V and 2 bases at J, with 10 bases between the two ends. The CDR3 contains 15 residues. Germline values: CDR1 SEHNR, CDR2 FQNEAQ (reference sequence). The CDR3 protein is CASSLAVLQQETQYF. CDR3 nucleotides: TGTGCCAGCAGCTTAGCGGTACTACAGCAAGAGACCCAGTACTTC.

The chain is built from TRBV27 and TRBJ2-1, with 14 bases fitting TRBD2. From germline, CDR1 is MNHEY and CDR2 SMNVEV (reference sequence). Trimming at V came to 0 bases and at J to 4 bases, leaving 11 bases not matched to a gene. The CDR3 totals 20 residues. In DNA, the CDR3 is TGTGCCAGCAGTTTATCGGGGACGGCGGGACTAGCGGGAGTATACAATGAGCAGTTCTTC. It codes for CASSLSGTAGLAGVYNEQFF.

The chain is built from TRBV11-3 and TRBJ2-1; 14 positions match TRBD2. Germline loops: CDR1 SGHNT, CDR2 YENEEA. Losses at the gene ends were 5 bases for V and 1 base for J; bases not matched to a gene: 10. This CDR3 has 19 residues. CDR3 sequence reads: CASSPRLAGGPESYNEQFF. The CDR3 DNA sequence: TGTGCCAGCAGCCCTAGACTAGCGGGAGGGCCGGAGTCCTACAATGAGCAGTTCTTC.

The rearrangement links TRBV18 to TRBJ2-7; D may correspond to TRBD1 or TRBD2 (6 bases each). Trimming took off 4 bases at V and 3 bases at J, with 16 bases between the two ends. The germline V gene has CDR1 KGHSH and CDR2 LQKENI. The CDR3 length is 15 residues. As DNA, the CDR3 is TGTGCCAGCTCACGGGGGGACACGGGGGTCTACGAGCAGTACTTC. Its translation: CASSRGDTGVYEQYF. Using reference TRBV18 and TRBJ2-7 for the parts outside the CDR3, the full variable domain is NAGVMQNPRHLVRRRGQEARLRCSPMKGHSHVYWYRQLPEEGLKFMVYLQKENIIDESGMPKERFSAEFPKEGPSILRIQQVVRGDSAAYFCASSRGDTGVYEQYFGPGTRLTVT.

This chain uses TRBV6-6 with TRBJ1-2, with TRBD1 matching 9 bases. Trimming cost V 0 bases and J 2 bases; bases outside gene matches: 1. CDR3 length: 15 amino acids. Looked up from germline, CDR1 is MNHNY and CDR2 is SVGAGI (reference sequence). CDR3 region: CASSYSGTGNYGYTF. Written as DNA, the CDR3 is TGTGCCAGCAGTTACTCTGGGACAGGGAACTATGGCTACACCTTC.

The CDR3 DNA is TGTGCCAGCAGTTCCGGACAGGTGATCTCCTACGAGCAGTACTTC. Protein product: CASSSGQVISYEQYF. V and J are TRBV28 and TRBJ2-7; TRBD1 agrees at 7 bases. The germline gives CDR1 MDHEN, CDR2 SYDVKM. CDR3 length: 15 amino acids. J gave up 0 bases and V 4 bases, and 6 bases lay outside the gene matches. The complete variable domain, with remaining parts taken from reference TRBV28 and TRBJ2-7, reads DVKVTQSSRYLVKRTGEKVFLECVQDMDHENMFWYRQDPGLGLRLIYFSYDVKMKEKGDIPEGYSVSREKKERFSLILESASTNQTSMYLCASSSGQVISYEQYFGPGTRLTVT.

This clone has a count of ten or more. The rearrangement uses TRBV5-1 and TRBJ1-2; D is perhaps TRBD1 (5 bases). Germline CDR1 is SGHRS and CDR2 is YFSETQ. Trimming removed 0 bases at V and 10 bases at J, with 7 bases between. This CDR3 is built from 11 residues. This CDR3 reads CASSLAGFYTF. The CDR3 bases are TGCGCCAGCAGCTTGGCAGGGTTCTACACCTTC.

This clone appeared a single time. The V call is TRBV9, the J call TRBJ1-4; 9 bases agree with TRBD1. V lost 3 bases to trimming and J lost 3 bases; unmatched junction nucleotides: 6. CDR1 and CDR2 from the germline V gene are SGDLS and YYNGEE. The CDR3 contains 16 residues. The CDR3 sequence is CASSAGQGLSNEKLFF. In nucleotides, the CDR3 is TGTGCCAGCAGCGCTGGACAGGGGTTGTCTAATGAAAAACTGTTTTTT.

Only a few counts were recorded for this clone. V is TRBV13 and J is TRBJ1-1; a possible D gene is TRBD1 (5 bases). The V and J ends lost 0 bases and 5 bases respectively, with 10 bases between them. The CDR3 loop spans 14 amino acids. Germline CDR1 reads PRHDT; CDR2 reads FYEKMQ (reference sequence). As DNA, the CDR3 is TGTGCCAGCAGCTTAGGTGGGGGTGCGACTGAAGCTTTCTTT. As protein: CASSLGGGATEAFF. Variable domain in full (rest from reference TRBV13 and TRBJ1-1): AAGVIQSPRHLIKEKRETATLKCYPIPRHDTVYWYQQGPGQDPQFLISFYEKMQSDKGSIPDRFSAQQFSDYHSELNMSSLELGDSALYFCASSLGGGATEAFFGQGTRLTVV.

The chain carries TRBV27 and TRBJ2-3, with TRBD1 as a possible D gene (6 bases). Trimming removed 3 bases at V and 8 bases at J, with 6 bases between. The germline V gene has CDR1 MNHEY and CDR2 SMNVEV (reference sequence). This CDR3 spans 11 amino acids. CDR3 nucleotide sequence: TGTGCCAGCAGTTTGGGGGCTACGCAGTATTTT. Amino acid sequence: CASSLGATQYF.

CDR3 loop: CASSRAQKTNTEAFF. The CDR3 DNA reads as TGTGCCAGTAGTAGGGCTCAGAAGACGAACACTGAAGCTTTCTTT. The chain has TRBV19 and TRBJ1-1; D call uncertain. This CDR3 region has 15 residues. The V end lost 4 bases, the J end lost 1 base, and 13 bases lay between the germline ends. Germline CDR1 LNHDA, CDR2 SQIVND (reference sequence).

This chain links TRBV6-5 with TRBJ2-7; 10 positions match TRBD1. Germline trimming cut 2 bases from V and 7 bases from J; bases unmatched to any gene: 8. The CDR3 is 15 residues long. Looked up from germline, CDR1 is MNHEY and CDR2 is SVGAGI. The CDR3 is CASSYRDRGSWEQYF. In nucleotides, the CDR3 is TGTGCCAGCAGTTACCGGGACAGGGGATCTTGGGAGCAGTACTTC.

This chain uses TRBV6-6 with TRBJ2-5, with unresolved D. This CDR3 is built from 14 residues. V was pared by 4 bases and J by 2 bases, with 11 bases between. Germline CDR1 reads MNHNY; CDR2 reads SVGAGI (reference sequence). DNA for the CDR3: TGTGCCAGCAGTTTCCTGACTCCGCAAGAGACCCAGTACTTC. Amino acid sequence: CASSFLTPQETQYF.

This clone occurred once. V usage is TRBV6-5 and J usage is TRBJ2-7; 8 bases line up with TRBD2. In germline, CDR1 is MNHEY, CDR2 SVGAGI. The CDR3 extends over 14 amino acids. With 8 bases clipped from V and 6 bases from J, the junction kept 12 bases outside the gene matches. CDR3 DNA sequence: TGTGCCAGCGGCATGGGACTAGAGTTAAGCGAGCAGTACTTC. This encodes CASGMGLELSEQYF.